The sequence of this T cell receptor beta chain was determined in a study of breast tumors, draining lymph nodes, adjacent tissues. Germline-derived CDR1 and CDR2 are MNHNS and SASEGT. This CDR3 is 15 amino acids long. Trimming removed 7 bases at V and 8 bases at J, with 23 bases between. Overall study findings and caveats: The data were judged consistent with most tumor T cells coming from lymph node and expanding in tumor. Compared with basal-like, luminal-like tumors shared significantly more repertoire with nontumor tissue.

In the case of this clonotype: The antigen remains undetermined.

TCRdb redid the calling of the multiplex PCR reads with MiXCR, one entry per CDR3 protein. The table lists 20,000 to 25,000 distinct CDR3 sequences, around 55% of them singletons. The specimen was breast tumor tissue. This receptor was taken from a female donor with breast cancer. Some clones in this sample may be carry-over from other donors' samples. The chain combines TRBV6-1 with TRBJ1-2; D gene uncertain. In DNA, the CDR3 is TGTGCCAGCAAACTAGGACCGGGTGGATTGTACGGCTACACCTTC. Translating it yields CASKLGPGGLYGYTF.